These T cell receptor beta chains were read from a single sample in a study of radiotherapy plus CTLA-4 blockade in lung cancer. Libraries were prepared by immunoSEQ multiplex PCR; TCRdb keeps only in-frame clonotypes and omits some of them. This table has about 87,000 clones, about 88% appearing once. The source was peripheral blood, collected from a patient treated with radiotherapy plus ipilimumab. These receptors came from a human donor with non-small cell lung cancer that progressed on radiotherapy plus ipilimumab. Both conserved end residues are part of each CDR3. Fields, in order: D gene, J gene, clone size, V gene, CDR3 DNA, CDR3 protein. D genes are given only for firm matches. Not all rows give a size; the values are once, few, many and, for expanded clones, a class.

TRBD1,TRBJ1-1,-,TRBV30,TGTGCCTGGAGGGGGACAGGTCCTGAAGCTTTCTTT,CAWRGTGPEAFF
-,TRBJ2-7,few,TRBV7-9,TGTGCCAGCAGCCAGGACAAGGAGCAGTACTTC,CASSQDKEQYF
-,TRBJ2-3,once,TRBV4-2,TGTGCCAGCAGCCAAGATGTCCTCGCCACAGATACGCAGTATTTT,CASSQDVLATDTQYF
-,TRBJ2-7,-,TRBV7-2,TGTGCCAGCAGTCCCGGGGTAACCTACGAGCAGTACTTC,CASSPGVTYEQYF
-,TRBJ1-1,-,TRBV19,TGTGCCAGTAGTATTCTCGGTATTAACACTGAAGCTTTCTTT,CASSILGINTEAFF
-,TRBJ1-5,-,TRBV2,TGTGCCAGCAGTTATACGGGACATCTTAAGCATTTT,CASSYTGHLKHF
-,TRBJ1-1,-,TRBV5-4,TGTGCCAGCAGCTTGTCGTATGCAGCGGACACTGAAGCTTTCTTT,CASSLSYAADTEAFF
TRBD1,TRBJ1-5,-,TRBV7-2,TGTGCCAGCAGCGACCGGGACAGGGGGCTGGATCAGCCCCAGCATTTT,CASSDRDRGLDQPQHF
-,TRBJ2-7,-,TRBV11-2,TGTGCCAGCTTGGCAGGGGCCGGGACGACTTACTACGAGCAGTACTTC,CASLAGAGTTYYEQYF
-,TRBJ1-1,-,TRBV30,TGTGCCTGGAGTGCCACAGGCGGTGAAGCTTTCTTT,CAWSATGGEAFF
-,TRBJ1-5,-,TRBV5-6,TGTGCCAGCAGCTTAGGCTTTGGCCAGCCCCAGCATTTT,CASSLGFGQPQHF
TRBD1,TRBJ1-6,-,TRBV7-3,TGTGCCAGCAGGAGGGGGCCGGGGGATAATTCACCCCTCCACTTT,CASRRGPGDNSPLHF
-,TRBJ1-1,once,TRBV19,TGTGCCAGTAGTATCGAGGCAGGGCGGAACACTGAAGCTTTCTTT,CASSIEAGRNTEAFF
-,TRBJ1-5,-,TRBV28,TGTGCCAGCAGTTCTACAGGATTCAATCAGCCCCAGCATTTT,CASSSTGFNQPQHF
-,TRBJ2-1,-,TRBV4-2,TGTGCCAGCAGCCAAGGCAGCTCCTACAATGAGCAGTTCTTC,CASSQGSSYNEQFF
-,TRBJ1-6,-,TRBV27,TGTGCCAGCAGTTTAGAGAGCTCCTATAATTCACCCCTCCACTTT,CASSLESSYNSPLHF
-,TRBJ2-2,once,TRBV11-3,TGTGCCAGCAGCAAAGACAGGTCAAACACCGGGGAGCTGTTTTTT,CASSKDRSNTGELFF
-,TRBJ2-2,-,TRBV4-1,TGCGCCAGCAGCCAACTACCGGGGCCAAACACCGGGGAGCTGTTTTTT,CASSQLPGPNTGELFF
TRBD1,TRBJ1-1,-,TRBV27,TGTGCCACCTCCTCCTGGACAGGGAGCACTGAAGCTTTCTTT,CATSSWTGSTEAFF
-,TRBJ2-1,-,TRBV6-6,TGTGCCAGCAGTTACCGGCAGGGCCTTGAGCAGTTCTTC,CASSYRQGLEQFF
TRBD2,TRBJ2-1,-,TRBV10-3,TGTGCCATCAGTCAAGCGGGGACTACCTACAATGAGCAGTTCTTC,CAISQAGTTYNEQFF
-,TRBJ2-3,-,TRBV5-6,TGTGCCAGCAGCTGGCGGACCCCTGGGGATACGCAGTATTTT,CASSWRTPGDTQYF
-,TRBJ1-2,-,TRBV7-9,TGTGCCAGCATCCGTCTCGGGGGGCGGTATGGCTACACCTTC,CASIRLGGRYGYTF
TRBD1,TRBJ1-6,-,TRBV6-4,TGTGCCATCTACAACCAGGGGGCGCAGAATTCACCCCTCCACTTT,CAIYNQGAQNSPLHF
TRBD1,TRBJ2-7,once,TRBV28,TGTGCCAGCAGTTTAGGGGGGACAGGGTCGTCCTACGAGCAGTACTTC,CASSLGGTGSSYEQYF
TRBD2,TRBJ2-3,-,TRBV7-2,TGTGCCAGCAGCGGGACTAGCGGGATTAGGACAGATACGCAGTATTTT,CASSGTSGIRTDTQYF
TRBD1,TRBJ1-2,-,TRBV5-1,TGCGCCAGCAGCTTGGCTGTCGGACAGGGGGCCGGTGGCTACACCTTC,CASSLAVGQGAGGYTF
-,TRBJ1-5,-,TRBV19,TGTGCCAGTAGTACGGGCAATCAGCCCCAGCATTTT,CASSTGNQPQHF
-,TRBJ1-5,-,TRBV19,TGTGCCAGTAGTATAGCCCCCGGGACCGATAGCAATCAGCCCCAGCATTTT,CASSIAPGTDSNQPQHF
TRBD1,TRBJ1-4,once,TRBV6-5,TGTGCCAGCAGCACCGGGACAGGGGGCGGAAAACTGTTTTTT,CASSTGTGGGKLFF
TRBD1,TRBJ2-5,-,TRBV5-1,TGCGCCAGCAGGAGCACCGGGACAGGGGGTTGGGAGACCCAGTACTTC,CASRSTGTGGWETQYF
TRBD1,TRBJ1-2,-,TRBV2,TGTGCCACCCAGCCAGGGGGGCAGTATGGCTACACCTTC,CATQPGGQYGYTF
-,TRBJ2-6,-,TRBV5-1,TGCGCCAGCAGCTTGGTCGGGGGTGGGGCCAACGTCCTGACTTTC,CASSLVGGGANVLTF
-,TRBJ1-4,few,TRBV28,TGTGCCAGCAGTCTCAGTATTGAAAAACTGTTTTTT,CASSLSIEKLFF
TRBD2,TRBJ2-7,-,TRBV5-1,TGCGCCAGCAGCTCGGATAGCGGGAGGTACTACGAGCAGTACTTC,CASSSDSGRYYEQYF
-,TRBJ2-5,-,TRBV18,TGTGCCAGCTCACCGGGGGCCGTGAAAGAGACCCAGTACTTC,CASSPGAVKETQYF
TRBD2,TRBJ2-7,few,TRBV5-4,TGTGCCAGCAGCCGCGGGACTAGCGGCTCCTACGAGCAGTACTTC,CASSRGTSGSYEQYF
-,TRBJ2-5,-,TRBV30,TGTGCCTGGAGTAACCTCTGGGATGGGGAGACCCAGTACTTC,CAWSNLWDGETQYF
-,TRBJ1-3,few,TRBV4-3,TGCGCCAGCAGCCCTCAGGGGCAGCTTAGCTCTGGAAACACCATATATTTT,CASSPQGQLSSGNTIYF
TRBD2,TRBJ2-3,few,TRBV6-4,TGTGCCAGCAGTGCGACTAGCGGGGGGGCATGGGATACGCAGTATTTT,CASSATSGGAWDTQYF
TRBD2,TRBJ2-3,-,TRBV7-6,TGTGCCAGCAGCCCCCGACTAGCGGGGGAGGATACGCAGTATTTT,CASSPRLAGEDTQYF
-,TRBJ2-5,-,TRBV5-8,TGTGCCAGCGAAGGGGACTTGTTTCAGGAGACCCAGTACTTC,CASEGDLFQETQYF
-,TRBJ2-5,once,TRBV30,TGTGCCTGGAGTGTACGGCCCGGGCACCCCCCCAGAGCCCAGTACTTC,CAWSVRPGHPPRAQYF
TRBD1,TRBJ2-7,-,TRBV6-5,TGTGCCAGCAGCGGCGGGACAGGAGCTTTTAAGGAGCAGTACTTC,CASSGGTGAFKEQYF
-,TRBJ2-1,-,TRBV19,TGTGCCAGTAGGCCGGTATTACATGTGGATGAGCAGTTCTTC,CASRPVLHVDEQFF
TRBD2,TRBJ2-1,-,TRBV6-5,TGTGCCAGCGGACCTAGCGGAGCCTCCTACAATGAGCAGTTCTTC,CASGPSGASYNEQFF
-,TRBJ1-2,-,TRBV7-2,TGTGCCAGCAGCTTAGCTCCGAGGGGCGTAAACTATGGCTACACCTTC,CASSLAPRGVNYGYTF
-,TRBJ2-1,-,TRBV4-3,TGCGCCAGCAGCCTAGGGTGGATCAAGGATACTGAGCAGTTCTTC,CASSLGWIKDTEQFF
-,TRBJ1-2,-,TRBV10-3,TGTGCCATCAGTGAGTCAGTGGGTGTCTATGGCTACACCTTC,CAISESVGVYGYTF
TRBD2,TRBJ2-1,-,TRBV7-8,TGTGCCAGCAGCTCTCAGCGGGAGGAAAACAATGAGCAGTTCTTC,CASSSQREENNEQFF
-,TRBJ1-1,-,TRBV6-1,TGTGCCAGCAGTGAAAGTCGGGGGATGAACACTGAAGCTTTCTTT,CASSESRGMNTEAFF
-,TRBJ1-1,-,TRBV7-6,TGTGCCAGCAGCTTAGACAGACTGAACACTGAAGCTTTCTTT,CASSLDRLNTEAFF
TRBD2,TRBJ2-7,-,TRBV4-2,TGTGCCAGCAGCCCCCGACTAGCGGGGGGTCCCTCCTACGAGCAGTACTTC,CASSPRLAGGPSYEQYF
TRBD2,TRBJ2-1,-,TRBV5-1,TGCGCCAGCAGCTACCCTAGCGGGACTTACAATGAGCAGTTCTTC,CASSYPSGTYNEQFF
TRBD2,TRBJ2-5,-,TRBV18,TGTGCCAGCTCCCCGTTCGCGGGAGGCCCCAACCGAGAAGAGACCCAGTACTTC,CASSPFAGGPNREETQYF